These T cell receptor beta chains were read from a single sample in a study of Ad26.COV2.S vaccination and SARS-CoV-2 variants. Using immunoSEQ multiplex PCR, the repertoire was profiled, and TCRdb retains in-frame clones only, with some absent. The sample carries roughly 380,000 clones, over 75% recorded once. Here the sequenced sample was peripheral blood, taken in a trial of Ad26.COV2.S vaccine versus placebo. These receptors were obtained from a person between 18 and 65 years old who received the Ad26.COV2.S COVID-19 vaccine or a placebo. Both conserved end residues are trimmed from each CDR3. D genes are given only for firm matches.

d_gene,v_gene,CDR3aa
NA,TRBV6-5,ASSTYKNTNYGYT
NA,TRBV18,ASSVRLQETQY
NA,TRBV15,ATSSDAGQSYGYT
NA,TRBV19,ASIRSATALNYGYT
TRBD2,TRBV18,ASSPGLAGGGEQY
TRBD1,TRBV29-1,SVTIQGAGTDTQY
NA,TRBV9,ASSVDEGSTDTQY
NA,TRBV25-1,ASSDSQGVNTEAF
NA,TRBV20-1,SASNWQGNSYNEQF
NA,TRBV6-5,ASRRGGLYGYT
NA,TRBV12-3/TRBV12-4,ASTIGPTNGYT
TRBD1,TRBV7-2,ASAGQGGASGANVLT
NA,TRBV19,ASSDRGGRVRETQY
NA,TRBV7-3,ASSLLGVLPDTQY
NA,TRBV18,ASSPVEAF
NA,TRBV19,ASSILGDSTGLQRQF
TRBD1,TRBV4-2,ASSQTGADTQY
TRBD1,TRBV7-3,ASSQGASQPQH
TRBD1,TRBV9,ASSVEDGDSYSFEQY
NA,TRBV6-4,ASSDSRTLSYNEQF
NA,TRBV19,ASSAGTDSYEQY
TRBD1,TRBV6-1,ASSVGQAHSGNTIY
NA,TRBV5-4,ASSLGDSLHYGYT
NA,TRBV7-9,ASSKVGRNTEAF
NA,TRBV12-3/TRBV12-4,ASSLVAYEQY
NA,TRBV15,ATSLPKGSGNQPQH
NA,TRBV11-2,ASSLRPGRTGELF
NA,TRBV10-3,ALGGSTDTQY
NA,TRBV7-8,ASGFLNTGELF
NA,TRBV6-5,ASRWTPSRDGFLH
NA,TRBV6-4,ASSDSIHLYEQY
NA,TRBV5-5,ASKAPRNTEAF
NA,TRBV12-5,ASGRGAGYGYT
TRBD1,TRBV5-1,ASSLAVGQIYEQY
NA,TRBV6-5,ASSPQGNEIQY
TRBD1,TRBV7-8,ASSLSRQGPNEKLF
TRBD1,TRBV29-1,SVEVGGSSYNEQF
TRBD1,TRBV2,ASSVGTGLAGYT
NA,TRBV7-9,ASSLTKVLANEKLF
NA,TRBV18,ASSVQETQY
NA,TRBV6-2/TRBV6-3,ASSYAAGELF
TRBD1,TRBV29-1,SVLTGNYGYT
NA,TRBV7-6,ASSLGTARNTGELF
NA,TRBV18,ASSQDRVETQY
NA,TRBV7-9,ASSLHSNYEQY
NA,TRBV19,ASSWTAANYGYT
NA,TRBV3-1/TRBV3-2,ASSQTGRTIAKNIQY
NA,TRBV2,ASISDYPGQLF
TRBD1,TRBV4-1,ASSQWPGQNHNEQF
NA,TRBV11-2,ASSPRTPSPYGYT
NA,TRBV13,ASSVPPGEAF
NA,TRBV4-1,ASSQEAATGEKLF
NA,TRBV3-1/TRBV3-2,ASSQDWGRGAPDYGYT
TRBD1,TRBV27,ASSPRQGSSDNSPLH
NA,TRBV7-3,ASSLLGRVDTQY
NA,TRBV30,AWNAQSVYGYT
NA,TRBV7-9,ASSLVSPGDTGELF